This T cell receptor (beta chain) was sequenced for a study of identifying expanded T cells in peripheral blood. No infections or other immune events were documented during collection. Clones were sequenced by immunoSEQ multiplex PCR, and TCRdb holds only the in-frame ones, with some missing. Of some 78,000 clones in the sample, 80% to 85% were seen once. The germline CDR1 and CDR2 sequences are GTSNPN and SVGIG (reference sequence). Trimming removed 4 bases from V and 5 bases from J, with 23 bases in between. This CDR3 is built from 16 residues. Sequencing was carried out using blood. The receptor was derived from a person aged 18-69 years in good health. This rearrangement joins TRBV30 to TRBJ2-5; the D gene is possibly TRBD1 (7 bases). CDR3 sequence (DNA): TGTGCCTGGAATGCTCGGGCAGGGGGGTCTCGGGAGACCCAGTACTTC. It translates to CAWNARAGGSRETQYF.